These 29 T cell receptor beta chains were sequenced from one sample in a study of T cells in Graves' hyperthyroidism and ophthalmopathy (dated 2019 in TCRdb). Library preparation was by multiplex PCR. The instrument given in TCRdb is Illumina HiSeq 2000. TCR beta CDR3 regions were amplified from RNA transcripts. A first-round RT-PCR of the TCR CDR3 used the HTBI primer set with the Qiagen OneStep RT-PCR kit. The public reads were reprocessed in TCRdb via fastp at Q25 and MiXCR, keeping in-frame beta chains. Every CDR3 protein is listed once, alongside the most common genes and DNA of its rows. The sample includes under 750,000 distinct CDR3 sequences, with 18% observed a single time. The ten largest clonotypes hold 16% of the sample. Sequences were obtained from blood. Every receptor here comes from a woman in her fifties or sixties with Graves' hyperthyroidism that later progressed to Graves' ophthalmopathy.

In this sample, this clonotype turned up many times. The chain is built from TRBV12-3 or TRBV12-4 and TRBJ1-6; D is possibly TRBD1 (5 bases). The CDR3 length is 14 residues. Trimming stripped 5 bases from V and 8 bases from J, with 13 bases between. CDR3 in DNA: TGTGCCAGCAGTCTTCAGGGTCGGGATTCACCCCTCCACTTT. This gives the protein CASSLQGRDSPLHF.

This clonotype was counted only a few times. The chain joins TRBV4-1 to TRBJ1-6; TRBD1 is a possible D gene (6 bases). CDR1 is MGHRA and CDR2 is YSYEKL in the germline V gene. The CDR3 has 17 residues. V lost 0 bases to trimming and J lost 5 bases, with 14 bases between them. The CDR3 coding sequence is TGCGCCAGCAGCCAAGAGGCAGGGGTTCTCGATAATTCACCCCTCCACTTT. Amino acids: CASSQEAGVLDNSPLHF.

The rearrangement uses TRBV29-1 and TRBJ1-2, with D unclear. V lost 3 bases and J 6 bases, leaving 5 bases between the germline ends. CDR3 length: 10 residues. Germline V lookup: CDR1 SQVTM, CDR2 ANQGSEA. The CDR3: CSVDGDGYTF. The CDR3 region has the DNA TGCAGCGTTGACGGGGATGGCTACACCTTC.

The rearrangement uses TRBV10-3 and TRBJ1-1, with TRBD1 as a possible D gene (6 bases). CDR1 is ENHRY and CDR2 is SYGVKD in the germline V gene. The CDR3 is 11 residues long. The germline V and J ends were trimmed by 6 bases and 7 bases, with 9 bases remaining between them. CDR3 nucleotide sequence: TGTGCCATCAGCGGGGGGCTTGAAGCTTTCTTT. It encodes CAISGGLEAFF.

The chain has TRBV24-1 and TRBJ2-5, with a weak D call TRBD2 (5 bases). In germline, CDR1 is KGHDR, CDR2 SFDVKD. This CDR3 has 15 amino acids. Trimming left V 1 base short and J 5 bases short, with 13 bases between. The CDR3 nucleotides are TGTGCCACCAGTGATTTTCGTCTAGCTGCGGAGACCCAGTACTTC. Encoded protein: CATSDFRLAAETQYF.

As concerns this clonotype: It may be a read error: a sequence one base away is much more abundant. The rearrangement uses TRBV11-3 and TRBJ2-3, with D uncertain. The V and J ends lost 5 bases and 8 bases respectively, with 14 bases between them. The V gene's germline CDR1 is SGHNT and CDR2 YENEEA. The CDR3 runs to 13 residues. The CDR3 is CASSSTAHATQYF. The CDR3 nucleotides are TGTGCCAGCAGCAGCACGGCGCACGCTACGCAGTATTTT.

There are a few counts of this clonotype. The V and J genes are TRBV5-1 and TRBJ1-6; a weak D match, TRBD1 (5 bases). V was trimmed by 0 bases and J by 5 bases, leaving 9 bases between them. The germline CDR1 and CDR2 sequences are SGHRS and YFSETQ. The CDR3 is made up of 15 amino acids. In DNA form, the CDR3 reads TGCGCCAGCAGCTTGGGGGGCACCGATAATTCACCCCTCCACTTT. It encodes CASSLGGTDNSPLHF. Together with reference TRBV5-1 and TRBJ1-6, the CDR3 gives the full variable domain: KAGVTQTPRYLIKTRGQQVTLSCSPISGHRSVSWYQQTPGQGLQFLFEYFSETQRNKGNFPGRFSGRQFSNSRSEMNVSTLELGDSALYLCASSLGGTDNSPLHFGNGTRLTVT.

This clonotype has more than one count but fewer than ten. The chain employs TRBV6-1 and TRBJ2-7, with TRBD1 identical over 8 bases. Germline-derived CDR1 and CDR2 are MNHNS and SASEGT. V gave up 1 base and J gave up 6 bases; unmatched junction bases: 14. The CDR3 runs 17 residues. The DNA for the CDR3 is TGTGCCAGCAGTGAAGGCAGGGGGCCGAAGTATATTAGCGAGCAGTACTTC. As protein: CASSEGRGPKYISEQYF.

This clonotype was seen at least ten times. V and J are TRBV11-2 and TRBJ1-4; a weak D match, TRBD1 (6 bases). This CDR3 has 17 residues. The germline V gene encodes CDR1 SGHAT and CDR2 FQNNGV. V shed 5 bases and J shed 0 bases, with 16 bases lying between them. The CDR3 DNA reads TGTGCCAGCAGCGCCCACCCACAGGGTTCAACTAATGAAAAACTGTTTTTT. Its protein product is CASSAHPQGSTNEKLFF.

The chain carries TRBV12-3 or TRBV12-4 and TRBJ1-6; D not certain. This CDR3 region has 16 residues. V shed 4 bases and J shed 0 bases, with 10 bases lying between them. The CDR3 sequence is CASSYYTSSYNSPLHF. CDR3 DNA: TGTGCCAGCAGTTATTATACTAGCTCCTATAATTCACCCCTCCACTTT.

Note on this clonotype: Relative to the germline gene, one junction end is altered; a read error may explain this. The chain recombines TRBV11-2 with TRBJ2-5; 7 nucleotides match TRBD1. CDR1 is SGHAT and CDR2 is FQNNGV in the germline V gene. The CDR3 spans 14 residues. CDR3 bases: TGCGCCAGCAGCATCGGGACAGTCCAAGAGACCCAGTACTTC. The encoded protein is CASSIGTVQETQYF.

V and J are TRBV19 and TRBJ2-7, with no clear D. The CDR3 consists of 13 residues. Trimming stripped 3 bases from V and 2 bases from J, with 8 bases between. From germline, CDR1 is LNHDA and CDR2 SQIVND (reference sequence). This CDR3 is CASSIQWAYEQYF. DNA of the CDR3: TGTGCCAGTAGTATTCAATGGGCCTACGAGCAGTACTTC.

The chain is built from TRBV4-1 and TRBJ2-3; 9 nucleotides align to TRBD2. Germline CDR1 reads MGHRA; CDR2 reads YSYEKL. The CDR3 is 16 amino acids. Trimming removed 1 base from V and 5 bases from J; junction bases left unmatched: 7. In nucleotides, the CDR3 is TGCGCCAGCAGCCAAGTGAAAGCGGGGGGAGAAGATACGCAGTATTTT. Its translation is CASSQVKAGGEDTQYF.

This clonotype occurred many times. The chain carries TRBV30 and TRBJ2-7; TRBD1 agrees at 7 bases. Germline trimming cut 2 bases from V and 6 bases from J; bases unmatched to any gene: 10. Germline V gene data show CDR1 as GTSNPN and CDR2 as SVGIG (reference sequence). CDR3 length equals 14 residues. The CDR3 here is CAWSLTGSGGEQYF. DNA for the CDR3: TGTGCCTGGAGTTTGACAGGGTCAGGCGGCGAGCAGTACTTC. Looking up the rest from reference TRBV30 and TRBJ2-7 gives the full variable domain: SQTIHQWPATLVQPVGSPLSLECTVEGTSNPNLYWYRQAAGRGLQLLFYSVGIGQISSEVPQNLSASRPQDRQFILSSKKLLLSDSGFYLCAWSLTGSGGEQYFGPGTRLTVT.

This clonotype occurred a few times. The rearrangement uses TRBV5-1 and TRBJ2-4; 8 bases line up with TRBD1. The CDR3 is 15 amino acids. Germline V CDR1 and CDR2: SGHRS, YFSETQ. With 5 bases clipped from V and 5 bases from J, the junction kept 9 bases outside the gene matches. The CDR3: CASSLGQARQNIQYF. The CDR3 coding sequence is TGCGCCAGCAGTCTGGGACAGGCCCGACAAAACATTCAGTACTTC. The variable domain in full, with the rest retrieved from reference TRBV5-1 and TRBJ2-4, is KAGVTQTPRYLIKTRGQQVTLSCSPISGHRSVSWYQQTPGQGLQFLFEYFSETQRNKGNFPGRFSGRQFSNSRSEMNVSTLELGDSALYLCASSLGQARQNIQYFGAGTRLSVL.

The table lists this clonotype with many counts. The CDR3 bases are TGCAGTGCTAGAGATTACGGCATCCAAGAGACCCAGTACTTC. It encodes CSARDYGIQETQYF. This sequence joins TRBV20-1 and TRBJ2-5, with D uncertain. Trimming took 0 bases from V and 1 from J, leaving 9 bases between them. Germline-derived CDR1 and CDR2 are DFQATT and SNEGSKA (reference sequence). The CDR3 runs to 14 residues.

The V and J genes are TRBV5-1 and TRBJ1-1, with no clear D. The CDR3 consists of 14 residues. Germline V gene sequence: CDR1 SGHRS, CDR2 YFSETQ. V was shortened by 2 bases and J by 4 bases, with 12 bases between the two germline ends. In nucleotides, the CDR3 is TGCGCCAGCAGCTTCACAGTGGAAGGCACTGAAGCTTTCTTT. Encoded protein: CASSFTVEGTEAFF.

This sequence joins TRBV6-1 and TRBJ1-6, with D uncertain. The germline V gene has CDR1 MNHNS and CDR2 SASEGT. V was clipped by 5 bases and J by 13 bases, with 12 bases between them. The CDR3 consists of 12 residues. The chain's CDR3 is CASSTQRGPLHF. CDR3 sequence (DNA): TGTGCCAGCAGTACCCAGCGGGGTCCCCTCCACTTT.

As to this clonotype: Since a much larger clone is just one base distant, this may be a read error. The chain recombines TRBV7-9 with TRBJ2-1; 14 nucleotides match TRBD2. The CDR3 runs to 18 residues. V gave up 3 bases and J gave up 8 bases; unmatched junction bases: 12. Germline loops: CDR1 SEHNR, CDR2 FQNEAQ (reference sequence). CDR3: CASSFRTSGGTAGDEQFF. The CDR3 nucleotides are TGTGCCAGCAGCTTCCGGACTAGCGGGGGGACCGCCGGCGATGAGCAGTTCTTC.

V usage is TRBV5-1 and J usage is TRBJ1-4; 8 nucleotides line up with TRBD1. The CDR3 loop spans 15 amino acids. Germline-derived CDR1 and CDR2 are SGHRS and YFSETQ. Trimming took 4 bases from V and 3 from J; bases not matched to a gene: 5. CDR3 loop: CASSQLQGANEKLFF. The CDR3 DNA sequence: TGCGCCAGCAGCCAACTACAGGGGGCTAATGAAAAACTGTTTTTT.

This clonotype showed up many times. This chain joins TRBV7-2 and TRBJ1-1; weak D call: TRBD1 (5 bases). The CDR3 has 13 amino acids. With 5 bases removed from V and 11 bases from J, the gap between germline ends came to 18 bases. Germline V CDR1 and CDR2: SGHTA, FQGNSA. The CDR3 spells CASSLRQGVRAFF. In nucleotides, the CDR3 is TGTGCCAGCAGCCTACGCCAGGGCGTGAGGGCTTTCTTT.

This clonotype was seen at least ten times. The chain employs TRBV30 and TRBJ1-5; D is unclear. V lost 2 bases to trimming and J lost 7 bases, with 6 bases between them. The CDR3 contains 11 residues. The germline CDR1 and CDR2 sequences are GTSNPN and SVGIG (reference sequence). The CDR3 nucleotides are TGTGCCTGGAGTTCCGGACAGCCCCAGCATTTT. Translated: CAWSSGQPQHF.

This clonotype was detected ten times or more. The J gene is TRBJ1-1, the V gene TRBV20-1; no clear D gene. The CDR3 totals 16 residues. Per the germline V gene, CDR1 is DFQATT and CDR2 is SNEGSKA (reference sequence). Trimming left V 3 bases short and J 6 bases short, with 23 bases between. CDR3 protein: CSARGSPGSSLPEAFF. In DNA, the CDR3 is TGCAGTGCTAGGGGTTCCCCGGGCAGCTCTCTCCCTGAAGCTTTCTTT.

This clonotype has a count of ten or more. The chain carries TRBV6-5 and TRBJ1-1; 10 bases fit TRBD1. J gave up 1 base and V 2 bases, and 13 bases lay outside the gene matches. Germline V gives CDR1 MNHEY, CDR2 SVGAGI. This CDR3 is 19 amino acids long. The DNA of the CDR3 is TGTGCCAGCAGTTACAACGTAGCGGACAGGGGGTTCAGGAACACTGAAGCTTTCTTT. Residues: CASSYNVADRGFRNTEAFF.

Many counts were recorded for this clonotype. The gene calls are TRBV2 and TRBJ2-2; 8 bases match TRBD2. Germline CDR1 reads SNHLY; CDR2 reads FYNNEI. The CDR3 runs 15 residues. CDR3 sequence reads: CANGGGRLGTGELFF. CDR3 DNA sequence: TGTGCTAACGGGGGGGGGAGGCTTGGAACCGGGGAGCTGTTTTTT. Together with reference TRBV2 and TRBJ2-2, the CDR3 gives the full variable domain: EPEVTQTPSHQVTQMGQEVILRCVPISNHLYFYWYRQILGQKVEFLVSFYNNEISEKSEIFDDQFSVERPDGSNFTLKIRSTKLEDSAMYFCANGGGRLGTGELFFGEGSRLTVL.

This clonotype was counted many times. The chain couples TRBV5-1 to TRBJ2-2, with TRBD2 as a possible D gene (6 bases). The CDR3 has 14 residues. Germline CDR1 is SGHRS and CDR2 is YFSETQ. Deletions cut 6 bases from V and 7 bases from J, with 16 bases between. CDR3 residues: CASTQVGEDGELFF. The CDR3 region has the DNA TGCGCCAGCACTCAAGTGGGGGAGGACGGGGAGCTGTTTTTT.

The genes are TRBV19 and TRBJ1-1; 9 bases match TRBD1. Per the germline V gene, CDR1 is LNHDA and CDR2 is SQIVND (reference sequence). The CDR3 consists of 18 residues. V lost 4 bases, J lost 1 base, and 13 bases stayed unmatched. The CDR3 is CASSTGGTGRGTNTEAFF. CDR3 nucleotides: TGTGCCAGTAGTACAGGCGGGACAGGGAGGGGGACGAACACTGAAGCTTTCTTT.

This clonotype was seen a few times. The rearrangement uses TRBV29-1 and TRBJ1-2; D remains unclear. The CDR3 extends over 13 amino acids. Germline V gene data show CDR1 as SQVTM and CDR2 as ANQGSEA. V was trimmed by 5 bases and J by 3 bases, leaving 13 bases between them. CDR3 residues: CSVSPGSDYGYTF. CDR3 DNA sequence: TGCAGCGTTTCCCCGGGAAGCGACTATGGCTACACCTTC.

This chain uses TRBV6-1 with TRBJ2-1; D gene unclear. The V end was cut by 0 bases, the J end by 8 bases, with 14 bases between. The CDR3 spans 15 residues. Looked up from germline, CDR1 is MNHNS and CDR2 is SASEGT. The CDR3 sequence is CASSEAYRLSDEQFF. The CDR3 coding sequence is TGTGCCAGCAGTGAAGCTTATAGACTCAGCGATGAGCAGTTCTTC.